This T cell receptor (beta chain) comes out of a study of blood T cell repertoires in COVID-19. Overall study: PBMCs, B-cell-depleted T cells, or T cells provided the cDNA or gDNA that made up the material.

Assay used: immunoSEQ multiplex PCR; TCRdb lists only in-frame clones, some missing. This table has just over 200,000 clones, roughly 75% appearing once. Germline-derived CDR1 and CDR2 are DFQATT and SNEGSKA (reference sequence). V lost 6 bases, J lost 5 bases, and 8 bases stayed unmatched. CDR3 size: 14 residues. V and J are TRBV20-1 and TRBJ2-7, with 12 nucleotides matching TRBD1. The sequenced material came from peripheral blood. This clonotype originated in a woman in her 70s with acute or convalescent COVID-19. The CDR3 nucleotides are TGCAGTGCCAGTACCGGGACAGGGGGCGACGAGCAGTACTTC. Translated, it gives CSASTGTGGDEQYF.